Presented here are 28 T cell receptor beta chains from one specimen sequenced in a study of Tregs in tolerant kidney transplant recipients. Using immunoSEQ multiplex PCR, the repertoire was profiled, and TCRdb retains in-frame clones only, with some absent. The sample carries 240,000 or so clones, 80% to 85% recorded once. Specimen: CD4+ T cells from blood. Receptor source: a human donor in good health.

V is TRBV7-9 and J is TRBJ1-3; no definite D call. V dropped 4 bases and J dropped 0 bases, with 7 bases sitting between them. The CDR3 covers 14 residues. Germline V gene lookup returns CDR1 SEHNR and CDR2 FQNEAQ (reference sequence). DNA for the CDR3: TGTGCCAGCAGCTCGTCGGGCTCTGGAAACACCATATATTTT. Encoded protein: CASSSSGSGNTIYF.

The J gene is TRBJ1-2, the V gene TRBV4-1; D might be TRBD1 (6 bases). The CDR3 length is 16 residues. V lost 2 bases to trimming and J lost 8 bases, with 21 bases between them. CDR1 and CDR2 (germline): MGHRA, YSYEKL. The CDR3, as DNA: TGCGCCAGCAGCCAACCTGGCAGAGGGGGGGCACGAGGCTACACCTTC. This encodes CASSQPGRGGARGYTF.

The chain recombines TRBV5-1 with TRBJ1-2; D gene uncertain. V was trimmed by 0 bases and J by 8 bases, leaving 14 bases between them. Per germline, CDR1 SGHRS and CDR2 YFSETQ. The CDR3 extends over 14 amino acids. CDR3 sequence (DNA): TGCGCCAGCAGCTTGGATACGGGGTTTAGAGGCTACACCTTC. Protein product: CASSLDTGFRGYTF.

The chain uses TRBV21-1 and TRBJ1-1. TRBV21-1 is a recognized pseudogene. There are 16 residues in the CDR3. The CDR3 DNA sequence: TGTGCCAGCAGTACCGACATAGCCACAATTCGCACTGAAGCTTTCTTT. Protein sequence: CASSTDIATIRTEAFF.

This clone turned up a few times. The chain couples TRBV30 to TRBJ2-6; 7 nucleotides agree with TRBD1. The CDR3 spans 14 residues. V gave up 2 bases and J gave up 2 bases; unmatched junction bases: 0. Germline CDR1 is GTSNPN and CDR2 is SVGIG (reference sequence). This chain's CDR3 is CAWSQGAGANVLTF. The CDR3 nucleotides are TGTGCCTGGAGTCAGGGGGCTGGGGCCAACGTCCTGACTTTC. Supplemented by reference TRBV30 and TRBJ2-6, the full variable domain reads SQTIHQWPATLVQPVGSPLSLECTVEGTSNPNLYWYRQAAGRGLQLLFYSVGIGQISSEVPQNLSASRPQDRQFILSSKKLLLSDSGFYLCAWSQGAGANVLTFGAGSRLTVL.

The J gene is TRBJ2-7, the V gene TRBV18, with D unclear. V was pared by 4 bases and J by 5 bases, with 15 bases between. Germline CDR1 KGHSH, CDR2 LQKENI. The CDR3 consists of 14 residues. CDR3 in DNA: TGTGCCAGCTCACTACGAGACGTCCCTGACGAGCAGTACTTC. Translated: CASSLRDVPDEQYF.

The V gene is TRBV18, the J gene TRBJ2-3; TRBD2 matches 12 bases. CDR1 KGHSH and CDR2 LQKENI come from the germline V gene. There are 16 residues in the CDR3. V lost 3 bases and J lost 5; bases outside the gene matches: 6. CDR3 amino acids: CASSPQLAGGKDTQYF. CDR3 sequence (DNA): TGTGCCAGCTCACCCCAACTAGCGGGGGGAAAAGATACGCAGTATTTT.

The CDR3 DNA reads as TGCGCCAGCAGTGAGCTTCGGACCTACGAGCAGTACTTC. Encoded protein: CASSELRTYEQYF. The V call is TRBV10-2, the J call TRBJ2-7; the D is unclear. V lost 2 bases to trimming and J lost 2 bases, with 7 bases between them. Germline assignment: CDR1 WSHSY and CDR2 SAAADI. The CDR3 has 13 residues.

The J gene is TRBJ1-1, the V gene TRBV7-9, with a weak D call TRBD1 (5 bases). The CDR3 sequence is 14 residues long. V gave up 3 bases and J gave up 0 bases, with 8 bases separating them. CDR1 is SEHNR and CDR2 is FQNEAQ in the germline V gene (reference sequence). CDR3: CASSFVDMNTEAFF. The CDR3 bases are TGTGCCAGCAGCTTTGTGGACATGAACACTGAAGCTTTCTTT.

V and J are TRBV5-1 and TRBJ2-7; TRBD1 or TRBD2 may be the D gene (6 bases each). The ends were cut back, 0 bases at V and 5 bases at J, with 15 bases in the middle. From germline, CDR1 is SGHRS and CDR2 YFSETQ. There are 15 residues in the CDR3. The DNA for the CDR3 is TGCGCCAGCAGCTTGGTTGGACCGGGGGCCCACGAGCAGTACTTC. This codes for CASSLVGPGAHEQYF.

On this clone: One end of the junction fails to match germline, which may point to a read error. The chain carries TRBV27 and TRBJ1-2; D not resolved. The CDR3 is 13 residues long. CDR1 is MNHEY and CDR2 is SMNVEV in the germline V gene (reference sequence). Written as DNA, the CDR3 is TGTGCCAGCAGTTTCCCCCAGTGCTATGGCTGCACCTTC. Its translation: CASSFPQCYGCTF.

The chain couples TRBV9 to TRBJ2-5; perhaps TRBD2 as D (6 bases). CDR1 is SGDLS and CDR2 is YYNGEE in the germline V gene. The CDR3 length is 16 residues. V was trimmed by 0 bases and J by 4 bases, leaving 16 bases between them. CDR3 loop: CASSVDPRGVAETQYF. The CDR3, as DNA: TGTGCCAGCAGCGTAGACCCACGCGGGGTTGCAGAGACCCAGTACTTC.

V gene TRBV18 combines with J gene TRBJ1-1; TRBD1 aligns across 9 bases. Germline V gene sequence: CDR1 KGHSH, CDR2 LQKENI. Losses at the gene ends were 7 bases for V and 4 bases for J; bases not matched to a gene: 10. CDR3 length equals 15 residues. The CDR3 reads CASYLQTGGGTEAFF. The DNA for the CDR3 is TGTGCCAGCTACCTACAGACAGGGGGAGGCACTGAAGCTTTCTTT. The whole variable domain, filled in from reference TRBV18 and TRBJ1-1, reads NAGVMQNPRHLVRRRGQEARLRCSPMKGHSHVYWYRQLPEEGLKFMVYLQKENIIDESGMPKERFSAEFPKEGPSILRIQQVVRGDSAAYFCASYLQTGGGTEAFFGQGTRLTVV.

The chain recombines TRBV6-5 with TRBJ2-5; 8 bases match TRBD1. After removal of 0 bases from V and 5 bases from J, the junction contained 5 bases not matched to a gene. Per germline, CDR1 MNHEY and CDR2 SVGAGI. The length of the CDR3 is 15 residues. The DNA of the CDR3 is TGTGCCAGCAGTTACTCCCGACAGGGGACGGAGACCCAGTACTTC. Translation gives CASSYSRQGTETQYF.

J is TRBJ1-1 and V is TRBV10-3, with 7 bases fitting TRBD1. The CDR3 consists of 16 residues. Germline V lookup: CDR1 ENHRY, CDR2 SYGVKD. With 0 bases clipped from V and 0 bases from J, the junction kept 4 bases outside the gene matches. CDR3 nucleotide sequence: TGTGCCATCAGTGAGTCGACAGGGACATTGAACACTGAAGCTTTCTTT. Translation gives CAISESTGTLNTEAFF.

The chain carries TRBV9 and TRBJ1-5; TRBD1 aligns across 7 bases. V lost 4 bases to trimming and J lost 4 bases; unmatched junction nucleotides: 8. CDR1 is SGDLS and CDR2 is YYNGEE in the germline V gene. This CDR3 comprises 15 residues. CDR3 nucleotide sequence: TGTGCCAGCAGCCCCTCCGGGACAGTAAATCAGCCCCAGCATTTT. This codes for CASSPSGTVNQPQHF.

The rearrangement joins TRBV20-1 to TRBJ2-1; D might be TRBD1 (6 bases). Trimming left V 7 bases short and J 6 bases short, with 10 bases between. The CDR3 totals 11 residues. In germline, CDR1 is DFQATT, CDR2 SNEGSKA (reference sequence). The CDR3 coding sequence is TGCAGTGTTCAGGGGAGCAATGAGCAGTTCTTC. It codes for CSVQGSNEQFF.

The chain recombines TRBV14 with TRBJ2-1; no reliable D call. This CDR3 region has 13 residues. CDR1 and CDR2 (germline): SGHDN, FVKESK. V lost 4 bases and J lost 7, with 11 bases in between. The chain's CDR3 is CASSPPNTNEQFF. CDR3 in DNA: TGTGCCAGCAGCCCCCCTAACACAAATGAGCAGTTCTTC. The complete variable domain, with remaining parts taken from reference TRBV14 and TRBJ2-1, reads EAGVTQFPSHSVIEKGQTVTLRCDPISGHDNLYWYRRVMGKEIKFLLHFVKESKQDESGMPNNRFLAERTGGTYSTLKVQPAELEDSGVYFCASSPPNTNEQFFGPGTRLTVL.

The chain joins TRBV6-5 to TRBJ1-2; 10 nucleotides line up with TRBD1. CDR3 size: 15 residues. Unmatched junction bases numbered 12, after V lost 6 bases and J lost 8 bases. The germline CDR1 and CDR2 sequences are MNHEY and SVGAGI. For the CDR3, the DNA is TGTGCCAGCAGGGCCATGGACAGGGGGTTGGGCGGCTACACCTTC. Its translation is CASRAMDRGLGGYTF.

The rearrangement uses TRBV18 and TRBJ1-5; 9 bases line up with TRBD1. The CDR3 is made up of 18 amino acids. V lost 4 bases, J lost 2 bases, and 12 bases stayed unmatched. Germline V CDR1 and CDR2: KGHSH, LQKENI. CDR3 nucleotide sequence: TGTGCCAGCTCACGGGGCTTTAGGACAGGGGATGGCAATCAGCCCCAGCATTTT. It codes for CASSRGFRTGDGNQPQHF.

The chain combines TRBV7-8 with TRBJ2-3, with TRBD2 identical over 13 bases. Germline-derived CDR1 and CDR2 are SGHVS and FQNEAQ. J was trimmed by 6 bases and V by 7 bases; bases with no gene match: 19. This CDR3 contains 19 residues. The CDR3 coding sequence is TGTGCCAGCATTACGACTAGCGGGGGGCCCCGAAGCTTTTCGGATACGCAGTATTTT. This sequence encodes CASITTSGGPRSFSDTQYF.

The V gene is TRBV6-6, the J gene TRBJ1-2; tentative D call: TRBD1 (6 bases). The CDR3 loop spans 16 amino acids. The germline V gene has CDR1 MNHNY and CDR2 SVGAGI (reference sequence). V lost 2 bases and J lost 2, with 15 bases in between. CDR3 in amino acids: CASSYTTTGLNYGYTF. The CDR3 DNA is TGTGCCAGCAGTTACACTACCACAGGGCTCAACTATGGCTACACCTTC.

The chain uses TRBV7-9 and TRBJ2-5; 8 nucleotides align to TRBD2. CDR1 is SEHNR, CDR2 FQNEAQ, per germline (reference sequence). The V and J ends lost 7 bases and 1 base, in that order; junction bases with no gene match: 17. The CDR3 runs to 18 residues. CDR3: CASTYLFRGGPLQETQYF. In DNA, the CDR3 is TGTGCCAGCACCTATTTATTTCGGGGGGGCCCTCTCCAAGAGACCCAGTACTTC.

The chain joins TRBV5-8 to TRBJ1-1; D not certain. Trimming stripped 5 bases from V and 1 base from J, with 15 bases between. The CDR3 spans 15 residues. The germline gives CDR1 SGHTS, CDR2 YDEGEE. The CDR3 sequence is CASRVNILRNTEAFF. CDR3 coding DNA: TGTGCCAGCAGGGTTAATATCCTAAGGAACACTGAAGCTTTCTTT.

The J gene is TRBJ1-3, the V gene TRBV6-5, with D unresolved. V lost 4 bases, J lost 5 bases, and 12 bases lay in between. The length of the CDR3 is 14 residues. Per the germline V gene, CDR1 is MNHEY and CDR2 is SVGAGI. For the CDR3, the DNA is TGTGCCAGCAGTTCTACGGGTAGGAGAAACACCATATATTTT. Its protein product is CASSSTGRRNTIYF.

V and J are TRBV7-7 and TRBJ2-5; 10 bases agree with TRBD2. V trimming: 6 bases; J trimming: 5 bases; junction bases outside the gene matches: 6. This CDR3 region has 14 residues. Per the germline V gene, CDR1 is SSHAT and CDR2 is FNYEAQ (reference sequence). The CDR3 nucleotides are TGTGCCAGCAGGATGGGACTAGCGTTTGAGACCCAGTACTTC. It yields the protein CASRMGLAFETQYF.

A single count supports this clone. V gene TRBV29-1 combines with J gene TRBJ2-7; the D is unclear. Germline V lookup: CDR1 SQVTM, CDR2 ANQGSEA. There are 13 residues in the CDR3. Between the trimmed V and J ends, which lost 5 bases and 2 bases, there was a span of 13 bases. The DNA of the CDR3 is TGCAGCGTTTCGGGCGCCAGGCCCTACGAGCAGTACTTC. Its translation is CSVSGARPYEQYF.

This clone was detected once. The V and J genes are TRBV7-2 and TRBJ2-2, with D possibly TRBD2 on 5 matching bases. The CDR3 runs to 17 residues. The germline V and J ends were trimmed by 3 bases and 6 bases, with 20 bases remaining between them. Germline V gene data show CDR1 as SGHTA and CDR2 as FQGNSA. The CDR3 sequence: CASSFSDTTWGAGELFF. As DNA, the CDR3 is TGTGCCAGCAGCTTCTCCGACACCACATGGGGAGCCGGGGAGCTGTTTTTT.